At least ten counts were recorded for the clone carrying this TCR beta chain. Thyroid surgery was performed in patients who had received no treatment beforehand. Germline V gene lookup returns CDR1 KGHDR and CDR2 SFDVKD. V shed 1 base and J shed 8 bases, with 5 bases lying between them. The CDR3 is made up of 12 amino acids. In the authors' methods: Built for papillary thyroid cancer, a distant-metastasis classifier drew on CDR3 differences across clinicopathological groups. TCRdb re-processed the PCR reads through MiXCR. The V and J calls were determined by TCRdb, not by the authors. The sample has about 39,000 clones; 19% are singletons. The data belong to a study of metastatic and nonmetastatic thyroid tumors.

Sequencing input: blood. The chain employs TRBV24-1 and TRBJ2-1; D ambiguous. This sequence originates from a female donor with papillary thyroid cancer or a benign thyroid nodule (not recorded which). Some clones in this sample may be carry-over from other donors' samples. The CDR3 sequence is CATSDFGHEQFF. The CDR3 region has the DNA TGTGCCACCAGTGATTTTGGTCATGAGCAGTTCTTC.